This T cell receptor (beta chain) was retrieved from a study of cytomegalovirus exposure and HLA in healthy donors. General study findings and limits: A later analysis by the authors found several of the most significant clusters apparently linked to common viral pathogens.

Primers for the PCR totalled 60 Vbeta and 13 Jbeta. The repertoire was sequenced with immunoSEQ multiplex PCR; TCRdb's copy has only in-frame clones and lacks some. The sample shows 55,000 or so clones, around four fifths of them seen only once. A note on this clone: Its target is unknown.

Sequencing used PBMCs. The clonotype comes from a man between 45 and 60 years old in good health and CMV-seronegative.

CDR3 sequence: CASSVESSGLRTGELFF. In nucleotides, the CDR3 is TGTGCCAGCAGCGTAGAATCTAGCGGGTTACGCACCGGGGAGCTGTTTTTT. The chain carries TRBV9 and TRBJ2-2, with TRBD2 matching 8 bases. Germline V gene lookup returns CDR1 SGDLS and CDR2 YYNGEE. CDR3 size: 17 residues. The V segment lost 0 bases and the J segment 4 bases; nucleotides outside the gene matches: 8.